In its sample, the clone carrying this T cell receptor (beta chain) was seen many times. Extraction also yielded germline DNA, while blood RNA was obtained from unsorted whole blood. The entry originates in a study of tumor-infiltrating lymphocytes in primary liver carcinoma. Germline V gene data show CDR1 as MNHEY and CDR2 as SVGEGT. The V end was cut by 7 bases, the J end by 0 bases, with 13 bases between. The CDR3 spans 15 residues. The investigators made TCR beta cDNA from approximately 500 ng total RNA, using a constant-region primer. Three nested multiplex PCR rounds of slightly modified ARM-PCR generated TCR beta libraries. For around 11 cycles apiece, the opening two PCR rounds ran with TRBV1-TRBV30 forward primers and a C-beta reverse primer. A single record per CDR3 protein comes from TCRdb applying MiXCR to the multiplex PCR reads. The sample records about 330,000 distinct CDR3 sequences, about 65% being singletons.

The clonotype originates from a man aged 40-49 years with primary liver carcinoma and hepatitis B virus infection. Material for sequencing was peripheral blood. The chain has TRBV6-2 or TRBV6-3 and TRBJ1-5; no definite D call. The CDR3 bases are TGTGCCAGCACTACCGGGGAGGTTAGCAATCAGCCCCAGCATTTT. As protein: CASTTGEVSNQPQHF.